The 19 T cell receptor beta chains listed next were all sequenced from one sample in a study of blood T cell repertoires in COVID-19. Sequencing used immunoSEQ multiplex PCR; TCRdb keeps in-frame clones, though not all of them. The data contain 380,000 or so clones, approximately 89% of them singletons. Specimen: PBMCs or T cells enriched from blood (not recorded which). The receptors shown here come from a man aged 30 to 39 who had recovered from COVID-19.

As concerns this clone: The junction shows a germline mismatch at one end, possibly a read error. The genes are TRBV29-1 and TRBJ2-2; TRBD1 matches at 7 bases. Germline V CDR1 and CDR2: SQVTM, ANQGSEA. This CDR3 spans 13 amino acids. CDR3 DNA: TGCAGCGTTGAAGACATCCCCATGACAGGGCAGCTTTTT. This gives the protein CSVEDIPMTGQLF.

The chain recombines TRBV25-1 with TRBJ1-2; a possible D gene is TRBD1 (5 bases). The V gene lost 2 bases and the J gene lost 2 bases, with 21 bases spanning the gap. From germline, CDR1 is MGHDK and CDR2 SYGVNS. The CDR3 has 18 residues. In DNA, the CDR3 is TGTGCCAGCAGTGAAGGTGATACAGACGACAGATTGAACTATGGCTACACCTTC. It is translated as CASSEGDTDDRLNYGYTF.

This clone was picked up one time. The V call is TRBV10-1, the J call TRBJ2-3, with TRBD1 matching over 7 bases. The CDR3 runs to 16 residues. In germline, CDR1 is WNHNN, CDR2 SYGVQD (reference sequence). The junction had 8 bases not matched to a gene; V was cut back by 5 bases and J by 0 bases. For the CDR3, the DNA is TGCGCCAGCAGTCCTTTACAGGGGAGCAGCACAGATACGCAGTATTTT. Its protein is CASSPLQGSSTDTQYF.

J is TRBJ2-7 and V is TRBV5-4, with D maybe TRBD2 (5 bases). The CDR3 has 15 amino acids. The V gene's germline CDR1 is SGHNT and CDR2 YYREEE (reference sequence). V gave up 1 base and J gave up 4 bases, with 15 bases separating them. The CDR3 spells CASSLKRERTYEQYF. The DNA of the CDR3 is TGTGCCAGCAGCTTGAAAAGGGAGAGGACTTACGAGCAGTACTTC.

This chain joins TRBV4-2 and TRBJ2-3; perhaps TRBD2 as D (5 bases). With 3 bases removed from V and 1 base from J, the gap between germline ends came to 11 bases. The CDR3 totals 15 residues. CDR1 and CDR2 (germline): LGHNA, YNFKEQ. The chain's CDR3 is CASSQRRAGTDTQYF. Written as DNA, the CDR3 is TGTGCCAGCAGCCAGAGGAGAGCGGGCACAGATACGCAGTATTTT.

This clone occurred a few times. The rearrangement links TRBV15 to TRBJ1-2; D is unclear. The CDR3 extends over 15 amino acids. The germline CDR1 and CDR2 sequences are LNHNV and YYDKDF (reference sequence). Trimming stripped 4 bases from V and 2 bases from J, with 14 bases between. The CDR3 region is CATSTSPGSNYGYTF. DNA for the CDR3: TGTGCCACCAGCACTTCTCCGGGAAGCAACTATGGCTACACCTTC.

This clone has a handful of counts. The V call is TRBV11-2, the J call TRBJ1-6; maybe TRBD1 (5 bases). Germline CDR1 reads SGHAT; CDR2 reads FQNNGV. Trimming shortened V by 0 bases and J by 7 bases, and 10 bases separated the two germline ends. The CDR3 is 15 amino acids. As DNA, the CDR3 is TGTGCCAGCAGCTTAGATCCAGGGTCGAATTCACCCCTCCACTTT. Translating it yields CASSLDPGSNSPLHF.

This rearrangement joins TRBV7-3 to TRBJ1-2; 7 nucleotides line up with TRBD1. The V segment lost 3 bases and the J segment 4 bases; nucleotides outside the gene matches: 2. This CDR3 spans 13 amino acids. The germline V gene encodes CDR1 SGHTA and CDR2 FQGTGA. CDR3 DNA: TGTGCCAGCAGCTTGGGACAGAGCTATGGCTACACCTTC. Translated: CASSLGQSYGYTF.

The genes are TRBV18 and TRBJ1-5; D is uncertain. This CDR3 has 16 residues. V was clipped by 2 bases and J by 0 bases, with 11 bases between them. Germline assignment: CDR1 KGHSH and CDR2 LQKENI. CDR3 sequence reads: CASSPFSPNSNQPQHF. The CDR3 DNA follows: TGTGCCAGCTCACCATTCAGTCCAAATAGCAATCAGCCCCAGCATTTT.

J is TRBJ2-1 and V is TRBV20-1; D possibly corresponds to TRBD2 (6 bases). The CDR3 has 11 residues. Germline values: CDR1 DFQATT, CDR2 SNEGSKA (reference sequence). Trimming removed 7 bases from V and 9 bases from J, with 13 bases in between. The CDR3 here is CSVMPGGEQFF. DNA for the CDR3: TGCAGTGTAATGCCCGGGGGTGAGCAGTTCTTC.

The chain employs TRBV9 and TRBJ1-5, with a weak D call TRBD1 (6 bases). CDR3 length: 19 residues. Trimming pared 4 bases from V and 1 base from J, leaving 24 bases between. Germline assignment: CDR1 SGDLS and CDR2 YYNGEE. CDR3 coding DNA: TGTGCCAGCAGCCCGTTAGGGCCAGGGGAAAGAATGAGCAATCAGCCCCAGCATTTT. Protein sequence: CASSPLGPGERMSNQPQHF.

V is TRBV19 and J is TRBJ1-5; D not resolved. V was shortened by 6 bases and J by 0 bases, with 18 bases between the two germline ends. The V gene's germline CDR1 is LNHDA and CDR2 SQIVND (reference sequence). The CDR3 length is 17 residues. Here the CDR3 DNA reads TGTGCCAGTAGAGCCGCGGCCGGGATATATAGCAATCAGCCCCAGCATTTT. Translating gives CASRAAAGIYSNQPQHF.

The chain carries TRBV19 and TRBJ1-1; a possible D gene is TRBD1 (6 bases). V lost 6 bases and J 2 bases, leaving 13 bases between the germline ends. CDR1 and CDR2 (germline): LNHDA, SQIVND (reference sequence). This CDR3 contains 14 residues. This CDR3 reads CASRFPGANTEAFF. CDR3 coding DNA: TGTGCCAGTAGATTCCCAGGGGCCAACACTGAAGCTTTCTTT.

The V and J genes are TRBV3-1 (or the pseudogene TRBV3-2) and TRBJ2-7; 12 bases are a match to TRBD2. J was trimmed by 4 bases and V by 5 bases; bases with no gene match: 6. Germline assignment: CDR1 LGHDT and CDR2 YNNKEL (reference sequence). The CDR3 contains 15 residues. The DNA for the CDR3 is TGTGCCAGCAGCTCCCCCGGGACTAGCGGGTACGAGCAGTACTTC. This encodes CASSSPGTSGYEQYF.

As DNA, the CDR3 is TGTGCCAGCAGCTGGCTGACCGGGGAGCTGTTTTTT. It codes for CASSWLTGELFF. The gene calls are TRBV5-5 and TRBJ2-2; D is unclear. The germline gives CDR1 SGHKS, CDR2 YYEKEE (reference sequence). Trimming took 3 bases from V and 5 from J, leaving 5 bases between them. The CDR3 consists of 12 residues.

This clone appeared a single time. At the DNA level, this CDR3 is encoded by other sequences in the same sample as well. The rearrangement joins TRBV9 to TRBJ2-1, with 9 bases fitting TRBD2. V shed 0 bases, J shed 0 bases, and the junction held 7 bases outside the gene matches. The germline V gene has CDR1 SGDLS and CDR2 YYNGEE. The CDR3 extends over 18 amino acids. In DNA form, the CDR3 reads TGTGCCAGCAGCGTAGATGGGCTAGCGGGGAGCTCCTACAATGAGCAGTTCTTC. It encodes CASSVDGLAGSSYNEQFF.

This clone was picked up one time. The chain joins TRBV27 to TRBJ1-2; the D gene is possibly TRBD1 (6 bases). CDR1 is MNHEY and CDR2 is SMNVEV in the germline V gene (reference sequence). The CDR3 is 15 residues long. V was clipped by 6 bases and J by 7 bases, with 21 bases between them. In nucleotides, the CDR3 is TGTGCCAGCAGCCGGGCGCAACAGGGAGTAGGTGGCTACACCTTC. It translates to CASSRAQQGVGGYTF.

This clone was counted once. This chain links TRBV19 with TRBJ1-2, with D uncertain. CDR1 and CDR2 from the germline V gene are LNHDA and SQIVND (reference sequence). V lost 7 bases and J 5 bases, leaving 20 bases between the germline ends. This CDR3 comprises 15 residues. DNA for the CDR3: TGTGCCAGTAACCTTGACCGCGCGGGATTATATGGCTACACCTTC. It encodes CASNLDRAGLYGYTF. The whole variable domain, remainder taken from reference TRBV19 and TRBJ1-2, is DGGITQSPKYLFRKEGQNVTLSCEQNLNHDAMYWYRQDPGQGLRLIYYSQIVNDFQKGDIAEGYSVSREKKESFPLTVTSAQKNPTAFYLCASNLDRAGLYGYTFGSGTRLTVV.

The V gene is TRBV19, the J gene TRBJ1-5; the match to TRBD1 covers 7 bases. The CDR3 totals 16 residues. Germline values: CDR1 LNHDA, CDR2 SQIVND (reference sequence). V shed 3 bases, J shed 3 bases, and the junction held 8 bases outside the gene matches. The CDR3 is CASSILGQGDNQPQHF. DNA of the CDR3: TGTGCCAGTAGTATCTTGGGCCAGGGGGACAATCAGCCCCAGCATTTT.